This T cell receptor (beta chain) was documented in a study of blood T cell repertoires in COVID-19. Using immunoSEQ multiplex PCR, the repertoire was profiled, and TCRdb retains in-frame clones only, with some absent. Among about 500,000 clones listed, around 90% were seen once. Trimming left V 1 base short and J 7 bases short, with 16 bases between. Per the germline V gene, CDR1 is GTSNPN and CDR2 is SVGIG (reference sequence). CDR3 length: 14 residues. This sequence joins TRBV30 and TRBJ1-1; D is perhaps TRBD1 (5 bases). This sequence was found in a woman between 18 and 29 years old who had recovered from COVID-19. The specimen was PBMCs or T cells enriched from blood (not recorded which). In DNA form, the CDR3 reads TGTGCCTGGAGTGGAGGGTGGGAGGGACGTGAAGCTTTCTTT. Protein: CAWSGGWEGREAFF.